The following is a T cell receptor beta chain sequence with its context. What it recognizes is unknown. This sample was taken from a study of post-analysis software for immune sequencing data. The overall study: Multiple sclerosis in the patients followed relapsing-remitting, secondary progressive and progressive-relapsing courses. Findings and limits, study-wide: When compared against controls, multiple sclerosis patients showed significantly lower normalized Chao1 diversity. By F measure, strong co-clustering occurred among samples prepared in the same batch. Compared with controls, patients had more of 4 to 6 TRBV segments, including TRBV5-6, TRBV5-1 and TRBV20-1.

Unique molecular identifiers were built into the TCR beta cDNA libraries. TCRdb independently ran MiXCR on the PCR reads; one entry per CDR3 protein. The data contain about 800,000 distinct CDR3 sequences, roughly 29% of them singletons. Germline CDR1 reads SGHTA; CDR2 reads FQGNSA. The CDR3 sequence is 16 residues long. The V end was cut by 5 bases, the J end by 4 bases, with 20 bases between. This TCR was recovered from a girl aged 5-17 years with multiple sclerosis. The genes are TRBV7-2 and TRBJ1-2, with D possibly TRBD1 on 6 matching bases. The sample was blood. Here the CDR3 DNA reads TGTGCCAGCAGCCTAGGGGGGAGGGGGGTCGGCTATGGCTACACCTTC. Amino acids: CASSLGGRGVGYGYTF.